This T cell receptor beta chain was profiled in a study of blood T cell repertoires in COVID-19. The CDR3 spans 15 residues. V shed 5 bases and J shed 10 bases, with 23 bases lying between them. Per germline, CDR1 SGHAT and CDR2 FQNNGV. Repertoires were generated with immunoSEQ multiplex PCR, while TCRdb's copy carries only in-frame clones and drops some. There are a few hundred thousand clones in the sample; more than 75% occur only once, and 7.2% lies in the top ten. Participants came from under 30 US areas, aged about 18 to 100 years. The source is a young man in a cohort exposed to, infected with or recovered from COVID-19 (not recorded which). Specimen: PBMCs or T cells enriched from blood (not recorded which). V usage is TRBV11-2 and J usage is TRBJ1-1; D might be TRBD1 (5 bases). CDR3 amino acids: CASSTMTATQGVAFF. The DNA of the CDR3 is TGTGCCAGCAGCACCATGACAGCAACACAAGGCGTAGCTTTCTTT.